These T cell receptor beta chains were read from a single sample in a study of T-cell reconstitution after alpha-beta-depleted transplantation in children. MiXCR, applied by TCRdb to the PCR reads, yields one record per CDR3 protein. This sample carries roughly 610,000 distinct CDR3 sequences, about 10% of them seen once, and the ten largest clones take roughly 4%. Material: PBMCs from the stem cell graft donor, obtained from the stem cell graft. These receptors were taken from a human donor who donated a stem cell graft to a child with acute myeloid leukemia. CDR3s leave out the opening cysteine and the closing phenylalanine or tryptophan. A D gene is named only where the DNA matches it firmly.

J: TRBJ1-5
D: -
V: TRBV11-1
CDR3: ASSLEREGNQPQH

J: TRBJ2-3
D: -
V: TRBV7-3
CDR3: ASSSPTDPDTQY

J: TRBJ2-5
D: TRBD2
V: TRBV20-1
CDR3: SARGNSGVGRETQY

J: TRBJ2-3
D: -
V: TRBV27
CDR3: ASSPTDSTDTQY

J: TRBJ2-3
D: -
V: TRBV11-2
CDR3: ASSLVYRGERDTQY

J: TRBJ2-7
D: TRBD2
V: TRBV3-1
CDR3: ASSQGLGLAGAYEQY

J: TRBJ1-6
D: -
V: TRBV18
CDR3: ASSPAADSPLH

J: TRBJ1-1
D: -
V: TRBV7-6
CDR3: ASSNAGVGTEAF

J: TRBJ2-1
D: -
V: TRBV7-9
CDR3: ASKLYNEQF

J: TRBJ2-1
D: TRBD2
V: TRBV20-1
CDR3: CARGLLAGFSYNEQF

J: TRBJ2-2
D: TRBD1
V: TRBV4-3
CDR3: ASSQGGQGAGTGELF

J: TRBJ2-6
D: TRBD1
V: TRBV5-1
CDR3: ASSLFGQGSAGANVLT

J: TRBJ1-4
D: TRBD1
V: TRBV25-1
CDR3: ASSLTGGLPNEKLF

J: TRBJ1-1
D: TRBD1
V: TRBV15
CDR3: ATSRRDRADTEAF

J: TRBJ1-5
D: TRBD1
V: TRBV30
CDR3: AWMTGTGNQPQH

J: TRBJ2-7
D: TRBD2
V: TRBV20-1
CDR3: SASTLAVTYEQY

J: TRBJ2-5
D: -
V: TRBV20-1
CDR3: SALGDNQETQY

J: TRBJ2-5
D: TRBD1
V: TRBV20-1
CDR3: SAHDRGLGETQY